This T cell receptor beta chain derives from a study of metastatic and nonmetastatic thyroid tumors. General study findings and limits: The reported finding was significantly higher TCR beta diversity in malignant thyroid tumors relative to benign nodules, in blood and tumor.

There were no patients who had received any treatment before thyroid surgery. TCRdb re-called clones via MiXCR from the PCR reads. Altogether approximately 24,000 clones are present, around a fifth being singletons, with the ten largest covering about 25%. This clone was found many times. Its antigen remains unknown. The clonotype was recovered from a male donor with papillary thyroid cancer or a benign thyroid nodule (not recorded which). Some clones in this sample may be carry-over from other donors' samples. Material for sequencing was blood.

CDR3 region: CASSPTQGNTEAFF. CDR3 bases: TGTGCCAGCAGTCCGACACAGGGGAACACTGAAGCTTTCTTT. V and J are TRBV12-3 or TRBV12-4 and TRBJ1-1, with a tentative D call TRBD1 (6 bases). This CDR3 has 14 amino acids. Trimming pared 5 bases from V and 1 base from J, leaving 11 bases between.